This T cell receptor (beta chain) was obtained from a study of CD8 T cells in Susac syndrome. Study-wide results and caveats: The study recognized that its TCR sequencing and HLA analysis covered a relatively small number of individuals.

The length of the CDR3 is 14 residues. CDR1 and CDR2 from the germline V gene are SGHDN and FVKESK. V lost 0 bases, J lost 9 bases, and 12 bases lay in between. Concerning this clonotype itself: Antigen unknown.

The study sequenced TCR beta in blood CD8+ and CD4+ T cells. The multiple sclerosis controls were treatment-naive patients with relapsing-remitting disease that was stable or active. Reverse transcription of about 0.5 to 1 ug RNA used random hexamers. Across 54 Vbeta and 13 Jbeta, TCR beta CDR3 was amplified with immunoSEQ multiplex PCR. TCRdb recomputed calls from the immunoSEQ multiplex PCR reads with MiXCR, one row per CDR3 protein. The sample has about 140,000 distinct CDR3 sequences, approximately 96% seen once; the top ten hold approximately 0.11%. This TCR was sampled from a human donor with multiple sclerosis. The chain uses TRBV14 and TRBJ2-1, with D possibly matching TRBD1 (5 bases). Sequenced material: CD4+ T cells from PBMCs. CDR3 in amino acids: CASSQDRVLVEQFF. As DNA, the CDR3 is TGTGCCAGCAGCCAAGACAGGGTCTTGGTTGAGCAGTTCTTC.